This T cell receptor (beta chain) is drawn from a study of hypomethylating agent response in myelodysplastic syndrome. Study in general: Of patients, about 70% of the 11 got azacitidine and 3 of 11 decitabine.

The length of the CDR3 is 12 residues. Germline V gene lookup returns CDR1 GTSNPN and CDR2 SVGIG (reference sequence). J lost 7 bases, V lost 0 bases, and 2 bases had no gene match. Profiling relied on immunoSEQ multiplex PCR, and the TCRdb table lists in-frame clones only, not all of them. The table shows fewer than 3,500 clones, with less than 85% occurring only once. Study-wide results and caveats: The MDS versus healthy comparison may be affected by non-age-matched controls. Shared GLIPH2 clusters possibly recognizing novel MDS antigens remain unconfirmed.

As for this clone: Antigen unknown.

The specimen comprised bone marrow, sampled before or after starting hypomethylating agent treatment for myelodysplastic syndrome (not recorded which). The rearrangement links TRBV30 to TRBJ1-2, with 7 bases identical to TRBD1. The sequence derives from a human donor with myelodysplastic syndrome. CDR3 residues: CAWSVTGFGYTF. CDR3 DNA: TGTGCCTGGAGTGTGACAGGGTTTGGCTACACCTTC.